The 22 T cell receptor beta chains given below trace back to one sample, sequenced in a study of untreated major depressive disorder. Whole-study results and caveats: TRBV05-01 (Vbeta 5.1) usage was higher in CD4+ T cells of depressed patients than controls.

These receptors are not linked to any known antigen. The protocol was immunoSEQ multiplex PCR, while the TCRdb copy is restricted to in-frame clones and leaves out a portion. Here the sample spans approximately 20,000 clones, 80% to 95% being singletons. Source material: CD4+ T cells from PBMCs. These receptors were taken from a woman aged 40 to 50 with major depressive disorder.

The V call is TRBV5-4, the J call TRBJ2-1; no definite D call. The germline CDR1 and CDR2 sequences are SGHNT and YYREEE (reference sequence). The CDR3 runs to 11 residues. The V end was cut by 6 bases, the J end by 1 base, with 2 bases between. The CDR3 nucleotides read TGTGCCAGCATTTCCTACAATGAGCAGTTCTTC. Residues: CASISYNEQFF.

The chain uses TRBV6-5 and TRBJ1-1; no firm D call. The V gene's germline CDR1 is MNHEY and CDR2 SVGAGI. The CDR3 has 12 amino acids. The V end was cut by 7 bases, the J end by 9 bases, with 15 bases between. The CDR3: CASTDRTTKAFF. The DNA for the CDR3 is TGTGCCAGCACCGATCGGACCACCAAAGCTTTCTTT.

The gene calls are TRBV4-2 and TRBJ1-2; 8 nucleotides line up with TRBD1. The ends lost 0 bases at V and 3 bases at J; junction bases unmatched: 9. The CDR3 extends over 17 amino acids. Germline loops: CDR1 LGHNA, CDR2 YNFKEQ. The DNA for the CDR3 is TGTGCCAGCAGCCAAGACCTGGGTTCAGGGGGCGACTATGGCTACACCTTC. It yields the protein CASSQDLGSGGDYGYTF.

The chain recombines TRBV4-3 with TRBJ2-3; D gene unclear. Per the germline V gene, CDR1 is LGHNA and CDR2 is YSLEER. The CDR3 consists of 14 residues. Deletions cut 0 bases from V and 12 bases from J, with 16 bases between. Written as DNA, the CDR3 is TGCGCCAGCAGCCAAGAAAGAGCGCCCCTCATCCAGTATTTT. Translated, it gives CASSQERAPLIQYF.

The genes are TRBV5-1 and TRBJ2-3; the D gene could be TRBD1 or TRBD2 (5 bases each). CDR1 and CDR2 from the germline V gene are SGHRS and YFSETQ. V was clipped by 4 bases and J by 2 bases, with 11 bases between them. The CDR3 spans 14 residues. CDR3 in amino acids: CASSPGTSTDTQYF. In DNA, the CDR3 is TGCGCCAGCAGCCCAGGGACCTCCACAGATACGCAGTATTTT.

V and J are TRBV5-6 and TRBJ2-5, with D unresolved. The V and J ends lost 1 base and 4 bases respectively, with 11 bases between them. Looked up from germline, CDR1 is SGHDT and CDR2 is YYEEEE. This CDR3 has 14 amino acids. CDR3 coding DNA: TGTGCCAGCAGCTTGTTGGCTAGGACAGAGACCCAGTACTTC. Its protein product is CASSLLARTETQYF.

Worth noting for this clone: Other DNA variants within this sample encode the same CDR3. The chain carries TRBV20-1 and TRBJ2-1; D gene uncertain. This CDR3 is 10 amino acids long. Trimming took off 3 bases at V and 7 bases at J, with 4 bases between the two ends. Germline loops: CDR1 DFQATT, CDR2 SNEGSKA (reference sequence). CDR3 nucleotide sequence: TGCAGTGCTAGTGATAATGAGCAGTTCTTC. Its translation: CSASDNEQFF.

The chain has TRBV15 and TRBJ1-3; 7 positions match TRBD1. Germline trimming cut 2 bases from V and 3 bases from J; bases unmatched to any gene: 4. Germline V gene sequence: CDR1 LNHNV, CDR2 YYDKDF (reference sequence). There are 15 residues in the CDR3. The DNA for the CDR3 is TGTGCCACCAGCAGACAGACAGGGTTTGGAAACACCATATATTTT. Protein product: CATSRQTGFGNTIYF. Drawing the rest from reference TRBV15 and TRBJ1-3, the complete variable domain is DAMVIQNPRYQVTQFGKPVTLSCSQTLNHNVMYWYQQKSSQAPKLLFHYYDKDFNNEADTPDNFQSRRPNTSFCFLDIRSPGLGDTAMYLCATSRQTGFGNTIYFGEGSWLTVV.

V is TRBV6-5 and J is TRBJ2-7, with 15 nucleotides matching TRBD2. V lost 6 bases and J lost 5; bases outside the gene matches: 5. This CDR3 spans 15 amino acids. Looked up from germline, CDR1 is MNHEY and CDR2 is SVGAGI. DNA of the CDR3: TGTGCCAGCAGATGGACTAGCGGGAGGGCCGACGAGCAGTACGTC. Its translation is CASRWTSGRADEQYV.

This clone was counted a single time. J is TRBJ2-5 and V is TRBV29-1; 9 bases are shared with TRBD1. This CDR3 has 13 residues. Germline CDR1 is SQVTM and CDR2 is ANQGSEA. Trimming took 7 bases from V and 3 from J; bases not matched to a gene: 6. The CDR3 reads CSAPGTGKETQYF. DNA of the CDR3: TGCAGCGCCCCCGGGACAGGGAAAGAGACCCAGTACTTC. Using reference TRBV29-1 and TRBJ2-5 for the parts outside the CDR3, the full variable domain is SAVISQKPSRDICQRGTSLTIQCQVDSQVTMMFWYRQQPGQSLTLIATANQGSEATYESGFVIDKFPISRPNLTFSTLTVSNMSPEDSSIYLCSAPGTGKETQYFGPGTRLLVL.

The J gene is TRBJ1-2, the V gene TRBV7-2, with D maybe TRBD1 (5 bases). The CDR3 length is 16 residues. With 5 bases removed from V and 2 bases from J, the gap between germline ends came to 18 bases. CDR1 and CDR2 from the germline V gene are SGHTA and FQGNSA. The CDR3: CASSPLGRLGNYGYTF. CDR3 DNA sequence: TGTGCCAGCAGCCCTTTGGGACGGCTGGGGAACTATGGCTACACCTTC.

V is TRBV27 and J is TRBJ1-5; TRBD1 matches at 8 bases. CDR3 length: 15 amino acids. Germline assignment: CDR1 MNHEY and CDR2 SMNVEV (reference sequence). With 5 bases clipped from V and 7 bases from J, the junction kept 10 bases outside the gene matches. This CDR3 reads CASSPQGAFKQPQHF. In DNA form, the CDR3 reads TGTGCCAGCAGTCCCCAGGGGGCTTTCAAGCAGCCCCAGCATTTT.

The gene calls are TRBV20-1 and TRBJ2-1, with no clear D. V lost 6 bases, J lost 12 bases, and 15 bases lay in between. This CDR3 is 11 amino acids long. From germline, CDR1 is DFQATT and CDR2 SNEGSKA (reference sequence). The chain's CDR3 is CSANRLLVQFF. The CDR3 region has the DNA TGCAGTGCAAACAGACTCCTCGTGCAGTTCTTC.

This clone was observed a few times. This sequence joins TRBV27 and TRBJ1-2; 7 positions match TRBD1. V lost 6 bases and J lost 3; bases outside the gene matches: 13. Germline lookup yields CDR1 MNHEY and CDR2 SMNVEV (reference sequence). This CDR3 is 16 amino acids long. CDR3 in DNA: TGTGCCAGCAGAAAGGGGGCTGGGAGTTACGACTATGGCTACACCTTC. Its translation is CASRKGAGSYDYGYTF.

The chain combines TRBV10-1 with TRBJ1-2; D remains ambiguous. With 9 bases removed from V and 6 bases from J, the gap between germline ends came to 26 bases. This CDR3 region has 16 residues. CDR1 WNHNN and CDR2 SYGVQD come from the germline V gene (reference sequence). The CDR3 sequence is CARRIKYDGRHNGYTF. The CDR3 DNA is TGCGCCAGGAGGATCAAATACGATGGGCGTCATAATGGCTACACCTTC.

The V gene is TRBV6-1, the J gene TRBJ2-4; D is uncertain. CDR3 length equals 15 residues. Germline CDR1 and CDR2: MNHNS and SASEGT. Trimming left V 9 bases short and J 0 bases short, with 15 bases between. CDR3 sequence (DNA): TGTGCCAGTGAGAGCCGGTCAGTAGCCAAAAACATTCAGTACTTC. Its translation is CASESRSVAKNIQYF.

The chain joins TRBV14 to TRBJ2-5, with TRBD2 as a possible D gene (5 bases). CDR1 is SGHDN and CDR2 is FVKESK in the germline V gene. Trimming removed 1 base from V and 5 bases from J, with 8 bases in between. CDR3 size: 13 residues. The CDR3 nucleotides are TGTGCCAGCAGCCAAGGAGGGATGGAGACCCAGTACTTC. Amino acids: CASSQGGMETQYF.

This chain connects TRBV18 to TRBJ2-7; D is possibly TRBD1 (5 bases). V was trimmed by 2 bases and J by 1 base, leaving 18 bases between them. CDR1 is KGHSH and CDR2 is LQKENI in the germline V gene. The CDR3 consists of 17 residues. The CDR3 nucleotides are TGTGCCAGCTCACCAGGGCCGGGCAGGGTGAATTCCTACGAGCAGTACTTC. This sequence encodes CASSPGPGRVNSYEQYF.

This sequence joins TRBV11-3 and TRBJ2-1, with a weak D call TRBD1 (5 bases). Germline V gives CDR1 SGHNT, CDR2 YENEEA. The ends were cut back, 5 bases at V and 9 bases at J, with 14 bases in the middle. There are 13 residues in the CDR3. The CDR3 is CASSRRGPSEQFF. CDR3 DNA sequence: TGTGCCAGCAGCCGAAGGGGTCCATCTGAGCAGTTCTTC.

The chain is built from TRBV7-2 and TRBJ2-5, with D perhaps matching TRBD1 (5 bases). Germline lookup yields CDR1 SGHTA and CDR2 FQGNSA. V lost 5 bases, J lost 7 bases, and 11 bases lay in between. CDR3 length: 12 residues. The CDR3 protein is CASSPSRGTQYF. DNA for the CDR3: TGTGCCAGCAGCCCCTCTAGGGGGACCCAGTACTTC.

This clone was counted between two and nine times. V gene TRBV10-1 combines with J gene TRBJ1-1; D is perhaps TRBD1 (5 bases). Trimming took off 3 bases at V and 11 bases at J, with 13 bases between the two ends. CDR1 and CDR2 (germline): WNHNN, SYGVQD (reference sequence). This CDR3 contains 12 residues. DNA for the CDR3: TGCGCCAGCAGTGATGACAGCTCGAGGGCTTTCTTT. Protein product: CASSDDSSRAFF.

This clone was counted a single time. The chain links TRBV4-2 to TRBJ1-5; unclear D gene. Trimming shortened V by 7 bases and J by 2 bases, and 15 bases separated the two germline ends. The germline V gene encodes CDR1 LGHNA and CDR2 YNFKEQ. The CDR3 spans 15 residues. CDR3 nucleotide sequence: TGTGCCAGCAACAAGGAACCGGGAGGCAATCAGCCCCAGCATTTT. Residues: CASNKEPGGNQPQHF.